The rows below give T cell receptor beta chains drawn from one sample of a study of blood T cell repertoires in COVID-19. Assay used: immunoSEQ multiplex PCR; TCRdb lists only in-frame clones, some missing. The sample lists about 100,000 clones, 70% to 90% seen once, with around 6.9% in the top ten. Specimen: peripheral blood. These receptors were collected from a woman aged 55-69 years with acute or convalescent COVID-19. Each CDR3 is given with its conserved first and last residue. The order of the fields is V gene, CDR3 length, D gene, CDR3 protein. A D gene is named only where the DNA matches it firmly.

v_call: TRBV4-1; cdr3_length: 15; d_call: -; cdr3_aa: CASSQVVVRAYEQYF
v_call: TRBV29-1; cdr3_length: 12; d_call: TRBD1; cdr3_aa: CSVDRGRNTIYF
v_call: TRBV2; cdr3_length: 13; d_call: -; cdr3_aa: CASSLANTGELFF
v_call: TRBV30; cdr3_length: 14; d_call: -; cdr3_aa: CAWTVGGSWQPQHF
v_call: TRBV6-5; cdr3_length: 15; d_call: TRBD1; cdr3_aa: CASLVRQGAGDTQYF
v_call: TRBV10-1; cdr3_length: 13; d_call: -; cdr3_aa: CASSEAQNYGYTF
v_call: TRBV20-1; cdr3_length: 16; d_call: -; cdr3_aa: CSASHRTRQSSYEQYF
v_call: TRBV6-5; cdr3_length: 14; d_call: TRBD1; cdr3_aa: CASRETGGNQPQHF
v_call: TRBV7-8; cdr3_length: 14; d_call: -; cdr3_aa: CASSLTGGRDGYTF
v_call: TRBV5-1; cdr3_length: 14; d_call: TRBD2; cdr3_aa: CASSRGESAYEQYF
v_call: TRBV6-5; cdr3_length: 13; d_call: -; cdr3_aa: CASRNTPTGEAFF
v_call: TRBV7-8; cdr3_length: 17; d_call: -; cdr3_aa: CASIPVPGGTMNTEAFF
v_call: TRBV6-4; cdr3_length: 17; d_call: TRBD2; cdr3_aa: CASSGTSGRVTYNEQFF
v_call: TRBV2; cdr3_length: 12; d_call: -; cdr3_aa: CASRANNSPLHF
v_call: TRBV6-6; cdr3_length: 14; d_call: -; cdr3_aa: CASRPGQSNEKLFF
v_call: TRBV7-8; cdr3_length: 12; d_call: -; cdr3_aa: CASSFAGDTQYF
v_call: TRBV28; cdr3_length: 13; d_call: -; cdr3_aa: CASSSMPQETQYF
v_call: TRBV3-1/TRBV3-2; cdr3_length: 15; d_call: TRBD1; cdr3_aa: CASSQRAGGAYGYTF
v_call: TRBV25-1; cdr3_length: 14; d_call: -; cdr3_aa: CASSAPGDYYGYTF
v_call: TRBV20-1; cdr3_length: 14; d_call: -; cdr3_aa: CSASMRSIINEQFF
v_call: TRBV28; cdr3_length: 16; d_call: -; cdr3_aa: CASSFGAGGGEETQYF
v_call: TRBV7-8; cdr3_length: 14; d_call: -; cdr3_aa: CASSPDRRRTEAFF
v_call: TRBV7-8; cdr3_length: 13; d_call: TRBD1; cdr3_aa: CASSLQQGSEAFF
v_call: TRBV5-1; cdr3_length: 18; d_call: TRBD2; cdr3_aa: CASSRGVASGRTTDTQYF
v_call: TRBV7-9; cdr3_length: 17; d_call: TRBD1; cdr3_aa: CASSSYPNRGGSTEAFF
v_call: TRBV2; cdr3_length: 12; d_call: -; cdr3_aa: CARTGSNYGYTF
v_call: TRBV6-2/TRBV6-3; cdr3_length: 15; d_call: -; cdr3_aa: CASSSYRETNYGYTF
v_call: TRBV5-1; cdr3_length: 14; d_call: TRBD1; cdr3_aa: CASSLGQGAQPQHF
v_call: TRBV12-3/TRBV12-4; cdr3_length: 13; d_call: -; cdr3_aa: CASSLVASGELFF
v_call: TRBV3-1/TRBV3-2; cdr3_length: 13; d_call: -; cdr3_aa: CASSQDLNQPQHF
v_call: TRBV7-3; cdr3_length: 13; d_call: -; cdr3_aa: CASSAGPNTEAFF
v_call: TRBV11-3; cdr3_length: 14; d_call: -; cdr3_aa: CASRTRADTDTQYF
v_call: TRBV7-9; cdr3_length: 16; d_call: TRBD2; cdr3_aa: CASSLGPAGSYNEQFF
v_call: TRBV3-1/TRBV3-2; cdr3_length: 15; d_call: TRBD2; cdr3_aa: CASSGLAENPYEQYF
v_call: TRBV24-1; cdr3_length: 17; d_call: -; cdr3_aa: CATSDPTGGDTSSGYTF
v_call: TRBV3-1/TRBV3-2; cdr3_length: 17; d_call: TRBD1; cdr3_aa: CASSHSRDRGSRLEAFF
v_call: TRBV27; cdr3_length: 13; d_call: -; cdr3_aa: CASTPAGTGELFF
v_call: TRBV25-1; cdr3_length: 13; d_call: TRBD1; cdr3_aa: CASKPTGGAGYTF
v_call: TRBV19; cdr3_length: 15; d_call: -; cdr3_aa: CASRVTGRSNQPQHF
v_call: TRBV9; cdr3_length: 16; d_call: TRBD2; cdr3_aa: CASSVATAGGTDTQYF
v_call: TRBV30; cdr3_length: 13; d_call: TRBD1; cdr3_aa: CACPGTGSGKLFF
v_call: TRBV2; cdr3_length: 14; d_call: -; cdr3_aa: CASSDRGVSDTQYF
v_call: TRBV3-1/TRBV3-2; cdr3_length: 14; d_call: -; cdr3_aa: CASSPRGGRTEAFF
v_call: TRBV5-1; cdr3_length: 14; d_call: TRBD1; cdr3_aa: CASSAGQGGETQYF
v_call: TRBV2; cdr3_length: 16; d_call: -; cdr3_aa: CASRNDPGGGNTEAFF
v_call: TRBV18; cdr3_length: 13; d_call: TRBD1; cdr3_aa: CASSPNRGDEQYF
v_call: TRBV5-1; cdr3_length: 14; d_call: -; cdr3_aa: CASSLDGTNYGYTF
v_call: TRBV5-1; cdr3_length: 17; d_call: TRBD2; cdr3_aa: CASSTGTSGRGVETQYF
v_call: TRBV11-2; cdr3_length: 13; d_call: -; cdr3_aa: CASSSGGGNTIYF
v_call: TRBV27; cdr3_length: 10; d_call: -; cdr3_aa: CASPQETQYF
v_call: TRBV30; cdr3_length: 13; d_call: -; cdr3_aa: CACYRDRGEKLFF
v_call: TRBV4-1; cdr3_length: 20; d_call: TRBD1; cdr3_aa: CASSPYTFLDGQEVYNEQFF
v_call: TRBV21-1; cdr3_length: 14; d_call: -; cdr3_aa: CAVYGVAGDHEQYF
v_call: TRBV28; cdr3_length: 18; d_call: TRBD2; cdr3_aa: CASSLSRPWTSGGDEQFF